The clone carrying this T cell receptor (beta chain) was seen at least ten times. Alongside blood RNA obtained from unsorted whole blood, germline DNA was also extracted. This sample was included in a study of tumor-infiltrating lymphocytes in primary liver carcinoma. Germline lookup yields CDR1 SQVTM and CDR2 ANQGSEA. The CDR3 contains 13 residues. Losses at the gene ends were 3 bases for V and 5 bases for J; bases not matched to a gene: 6. Total RNA (about 500 ng) served as template for TCR beta cDNA synthesis primed by a constant-region primer. Three nested multiplex PCR rounds of slightly modified ARM-PCR generated TCR beta libraries. The first two PCR rounds, approximately 11 cycles each, used TRBV1-TRBV30 forward primers and a C-beta reverse primer. Via MiXCR, TCRdb re-called the multiplex PCR reads, giving one row per CDR3 protein. This sample carries hundreds of thousands of distinct CDR3 sequences, roughly two thirds of them seen once, and the ten largest clones take 9%.

The sequenced sample was peripheral blood. V is TRBV29-1 and J is TRBJ2-5; TRBD2 aligns across 7 bases. This receptor was identified in a man between 40 and 49 years old with primary liver carcinoma and hepatitis B virus infection. The CDR3 DNA follows: TGCAGCGTTGAGGGGACTACAATCGAGACCCAGTACTTC. Translated, it gives CSVEGTTIETQYF.